This T cell receptor (beta chain) derives from a study of cytomegalovirus exposure and HLA in healthy donors. The PCR made use of 60 Vbeta and 13 Jbeta primers. Generated by immunoSEQ multiplex PCR, the TCRdb table keeps only in-frame clones and is missing some. This table holds 150,000 to 200,000 clones, around two thirds found once. Everyone who donated was a healthy bone marrow donor. Donors sampled were nominally healthy, though unrecorded immune exposures were likely. The receptor was isolated from a man aged 50 to 59 in good health and CMV-seronegative. Sequenced sample: PBMCs.

The CDR3 DNA is TGTGCCAGCAGTGTTCGACAGGGGTGGGATGGCTACACCTTC. Amino acid sequence: CASSVRQGWDGYTF. V usage is TRBV6-1 and J usage is TRBJ1-2; 8 nucleotides line up with TRBD1. CDR1 and CDR2 from the germline V gene are MNHNS and SASEGT. V was clipped by 4 bases and J by 6 bases; unmatched bases: 7. The CDR3 sequence is 14 residues long.